The T cell receptor (beta chain) described here comes from a study of blood T cell repertoires in COVID-19 (dated by TCRdb to about 2020). Study-wide context: Samples covering the acute and convalescent phases of COVID-19 were provided by collaborators in the United States, Italy and Spain. Deeply sampled blood TCRbeta repertoires from subjects exposed to, actively infected with, or recovered from COVID-19 were included in the dataset. The material from the prospective study consisted of cDNA or gDNA derived from T cells, B-cell-depleted T cells, or PBMCs. Where available, HLA class I and class II types were taken from metadata supplied by the sample provider and were not determined by assay-based typing. A freely available public database, intended as a resource for researchers studying the immune response to SARS-CoV-2, is where the repertoires were released. Sample metadata almost always included a de-identified subject ID, COVID-19 status, age in years and sex. Samples were obtained from the ongoing ImmuneRACE study (first 160 participants) and from about 1,300 subjects provided by 6 global collaborators. What the authors observed across the whole study: The amount of clinical and demographic metadata varied by source and participant and was provided uncurated.

The collaborating institutions used their own protocols to collect whole blood in K2EDTA tubes. For TCRbeta analysis, collaborator samples were shipped as frozen whole blood, as isolated PBMCs, or as DNA extracted from either sample type. TCRbeta CDR3 regions were amplified from genomic DNA by means of the immunoSEQ Assay, a bias-controlled multiplex PCR. The study's processing was this. The number of nucleated cells in each sample was estimated by amplification of reference gene primers within the assay. Sequence reads were collapsed and filtered to measure the absolute abundance of every unique TCRbeta CDR3 rearrangement. Productive Simpson clonality was computed per sample as the square root of Simpson's diversity index over productive rearrangements. Held by TCRdb, this immuneACCESS table contains in-frame sequences only and omits some clones. Under half of the omission traces to an unresolved V gene where checked; the cause of the rest is unknown. Clone size and the V and J calls come from that table; the DNA yielded D and trimming. In all, the sample holds around 94,000 clones, and less than 90% of those were seen once. The top ten clonotypes cover under 2% of the sample.

V and J lose 2 bases and 4 bases, and a span of 9 bases separates them. The CDR3, cysteine through phenylalanine, is 14 amino acids long. The retained sequence is limited to the CDR3, 42 bases, with the frame set at the first base. The germline V gene gives CDR1 as WSHSY and CDR2 as SAAADI. Remarks on this clone: Its antigen target is currently unknown. No base quality information exists; no much larger clone differs at one position.

The sample taken for sequencing was peripheral blood. This sequence uses TRBV10-2 and TRBJ1-5; TRBD1 is possibly the D segment (6 matching bases). The source of this sequence is a man at least 80 years old with acute or convalescent COVID-19. CDR3 protein: CASSERQGNQPQHF. The nucleotide sequence is TGCGCCAGCAGTGAGAGGCAGGGGAATCAGCCCCAGCATTTT.